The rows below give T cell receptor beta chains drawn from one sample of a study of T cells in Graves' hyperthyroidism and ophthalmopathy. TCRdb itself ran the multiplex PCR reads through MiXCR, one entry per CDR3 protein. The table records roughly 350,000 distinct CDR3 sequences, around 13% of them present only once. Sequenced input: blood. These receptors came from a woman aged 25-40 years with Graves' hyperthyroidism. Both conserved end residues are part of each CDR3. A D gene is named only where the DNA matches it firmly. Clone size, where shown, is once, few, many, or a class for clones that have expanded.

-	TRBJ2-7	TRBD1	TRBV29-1	CSVWTGEQGEQYF	TGCAGCGTTTGGACAGGGGAACAAGGGGAGCAGTACTTC
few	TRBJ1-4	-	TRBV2	CATCHRGRGEKLFF	TGTGCCACCTGTCATCGAGGCAGGGGTGAAAAACTGTTTTTT
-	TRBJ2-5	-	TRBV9	CASSVSPSAIQETQYF	TGTGCCAGCAGCGTTTCCCCTAGCGCCATCCAAGAGACCCAGTACTTC
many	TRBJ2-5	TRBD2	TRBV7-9	CASSIREGYQETQYF	TGTGCCAGCAGCATACGGGAGGGTTACCAAGAGACCCAGTACTTC
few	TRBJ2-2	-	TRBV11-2	CASSLTVTGELFF	TGTGCCAGCAGCTTAACGGTCACCGGGGAGCTGTTTTTT
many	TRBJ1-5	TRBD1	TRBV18	CASSPQGAGNQPQHF	TGTGCCAGCTCACCACAGGGGGCGGGCAATCAGCCCCAGCATTTT
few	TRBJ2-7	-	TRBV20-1	CSARDSYSYEQYF	TGCAGTGCTAGGGACTCCTACTCCTACGAGCAGTACTTC
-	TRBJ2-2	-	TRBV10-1	CASRGNRATGELFF	TGCGCCAGCAGGGGGAACAGGGCCACCGGGGAGCTGTTTTTT
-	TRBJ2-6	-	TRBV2	CASSEAGHVSGANVLTF	TGTGCCAGCAGTGAGGCGGGACACGTCTCTGGGGCCAACGTCCTGACTTTC
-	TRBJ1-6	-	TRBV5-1	CASSRSRSPLHF	TGCGCCAGCAGCCGGTCCCGTTCACCCCTCCACTTT
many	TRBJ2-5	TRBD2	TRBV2	CASGTSNMKTQYF	TGTGCCAGCGGGACTAGCAATATGAAGACCCAGTACTTC
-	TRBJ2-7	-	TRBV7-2	CASSFGIEQYF	TGTGCCAGCAGCTTTGGGATCGAGCAGTACTTC
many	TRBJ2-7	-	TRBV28	CASSAGTRYEQYF	TGTGCCAGCAGTGCAGGAACAAGGTACGAGCAGTACTTC
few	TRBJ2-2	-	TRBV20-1	CSARDASSRGGELFF	TGCAGTGCTAGAGACGCATCGTCGCGGGGTGGGGAGCTGTTTTTT
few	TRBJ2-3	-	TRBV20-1	CSARDPIRGDTQYF	TGCAGTGCACGGGACCCTATTCGAGGAGATACGCAGTATTTT
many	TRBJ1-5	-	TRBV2	CASNQDSNQPQHF	TGTGCCAGCAACCAGGACAGTAATCAGCCCCAGCATTTT
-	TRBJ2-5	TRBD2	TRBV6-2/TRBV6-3	CASSANLLAGEETQYF	TGTGCCAGCAGTGCCAACCTACTAGCGGGAGAGGAGACCCAGTACTTC
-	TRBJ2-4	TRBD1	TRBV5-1	CASSHPGQGTNIQYF	TGCGCCAGCAGCCACCCTGGACAGGGAACGAACATTCAGTACTTC